Listed below are T cell receptor beta chains from one sample, sequenced in a study of blood T cells in healthy people across ages. TCRdb reprocessed the 5' RACE reads with MiXCR, giving one entry per CDR3 protein. Of 1.5 million to 2 million distinct CDR3 sequences listed, approximately 40% are singletons. The sequenced sample consisted of blood. The receptors shown here come from a human donor in good health. The CDR3 runs from the conserved cysteine through the conserved F or W. The D gene is left open where the match is weak. Where a row states a size, it is once, few, many or the class of an expanded clone; other rows omit it.

d_call j_call clone_size v_call cdr3_aa cdr3_nt
. TRBJ1-2 . TRBV7-9 CASSHTGTGDGYTF TGTGCCAGCAGCCACACAGGGACGGGTGATGGCTACACCTTC
TRBD2 TRBJ2-7 few TRBV20-1 CSATPRTSGSYEQYF TGCAGTGCTACACCCCGGACTAGCGGCTCCTACGAGCAGTACTTC
. TRBJ2-3 few TRBV7-2 CASTLRWAHGPDTQYF TGTGCCAGTACTCTACGCTGGGCACATGGTCCAGATACGCAGTATTTT
. TRBJ1-5 few TRBV21-1 CASSKECDRNQPQHF TGTGCCAGCAGCAAAGAGTGCGACAGAAATCAGCCCCAGCATTTT
TRBD2 TRBJ2-7 few TRBV7-3 CASSLYSGGAHEQYF TGTGCCAGCAGCTTATACAGCGGGGGGGCCCACGAGCAGTACTTC
. TRBJ1-2 . TRBV2 CASSETGYGDASNYGYTF TGTGCCAGCAGTGAAACAGGCTATGGAGACGCCTCTAACTATGGCTACACCTTC
. TRBJ2-4 few TRBV7-9 CASSALSHQNIQYF TGTGCCAGCAGTGCTCTTAGCCACCAAAACATTCAGTACTTC
. TRBJ2-5 many TRBV5-1 CASSLGFQETQYF TGCGCCAGCAGCTTGGGTTTCCAAGAGACCCAGTACTTC
. TRBJ2-7 . TRBV20-1 CSAPWDPRNEQYF TGCAGTGCTCCCTGGGACCCCAGAAACGAGCAGTACTTC
TRBD2 TRBJ2-1 few TRBV2 CASSQQSGGGDEQFF TGTGCCAGCAGTCAACAAAGCGGGGGTGGGGATGAGCAGTTCTTC
TRBD1 TRBJ1-2 . TRBV4-1 CASSLSDRAQDLYGYTF TGCGCCAGCAGCCTCTCAGACAGGGCCCAAGACCTTTATGGCTACACCTTC
. TRBJ1-2 few TRBV15 CATSRTKWGYGYTF TGTGCCACCAGCAGAACCAAATGGGGCTATGGCTACACCTTC
TRBD1 TRBJ2-3 few TRBV6-5 CASRRTGDTQYF TGTGCCAGCCGTCGGACAGGGGATACGCAGTATTTT
. TRBJ2-5 few TRBV20-1 CSARDGEREQYF TGCAGTGCTAGAGATGGGGAGAGGGAGCAGTACTTC
TRBD1 TRBJ2-7 many TRBV18 CASSPDRGISYEQYF TGTGCCAGCTCACCTGACAGGGGTATCTCCTACGAGCAGTACTTC
. TRBJ2-4 . TRBV7-3 CAIESRRCIQYF TGTGCCATCGAATCCCGTCGGTGCATTCAGTACTTC
. TRBJ2-6 . TRBV3-1 CASSQVGQSSSGANVRTF TGTGCCAGCAGCCAAGTGGGACAATCGAGCTCTGGGGCCAACGTCCGGACTTTC
TRBD1 TRBJ2-3 . TRBV11-1 CASSLRTGPSRSTQYF TGTGCCAGCAGCTTAAGGACAGGGCCATCGAGGTCCACGCAGTATTTT
TRBD2 TRBJ2-1 . TRBV20-1 CSASGLAGVDDEQFF TGCAGTGCTAGTGGGCTAGCGGGGGTCGACGATGAGCAGTTCTTC
TRBD1 TRBJ1-5 . TRBV30 CAWTFPGQSNQPQHF TGTGCCTGGACCTTCCCGGGACAGAGCAATCAGCCCCAGCATTTT
TRBD2 TRBJ2-5 . TRBV28 CATTLGTIRETQYF TGTGCCACCACCTTAGGGACTATCAGGGAGACCCAGTACTTC
. TRBJ2-1 few TRBV7-3 CASSLLGALIGEQFF TGTGCCAGCAGCTTATTGGGGGCGCTTATAGGGGAGCAGTTCTTC
. TRBJ2-5 few TRBV7-2 CASTLNLQGQETQYF TGTGCCAGCACCTTAAATCTCCAGGGGCAAGAGACCCAGTACTTC
. TRBJ2-1 . TRBV7-9 CANSLGTPYNEQFF TGTGCCAACAGCTTAGGGACACCCTACAATGAGCAGTTCTTC
. TRBJ1-4 . TRBV20-1 CSANILGGSEKLFF TGCAGTGCAAATATCCTCGGGGGAAGTGAAAAACTGTTTTTT
. TRBJ2-1 . TRBV5-1 CASSPDGHNEQFF TGCGCCAGCAGCCCCGACGGACACAATGAGCAGTTCTTC
. TRBJ1-2 few TRBV7-2 CASTRQVGGNYGYTF TGTGCCAGCACCCGTCAAGTGGGGGGTAACTATGGCTACACCTTC
. TRBJ1-5 . TRBV20-1 CSARMDVGQPQHF TGCAGTGCTAGAATGGACGTAGGTCAGCCCCAGCATTTT
. TRBJ1-4 . TRBV6-5 CASSYSTSGGSDEELFF TGTGCCAGCAGTTACTCGACTTCAGGCGGTTCTGATGAAGAACTGTTTTTT
. TRBJ2-3 . TRBV27 CASIDWGGPSDTQYF TGTGCCAGCATTGACTGGGGGGGGCCATCAGATACGCAGTATTTT
. TRBJ2-7 . TRBV9 CASSVGPVGDYEQYF TGTGCCAGCAGCGTCGGGCCGGTCGGTGACTACGAGCAGTACTTC
. TRBJ2-2 . TRBV2 CASTPRGSGGELFF TGTGCCAGCACCCCGAGGGGTTCTGGGGGGGAGCTGTTTTTT
. TRBJ2-5 . TRBV7-9 CASSFLDSGDETQYF TGTGCCAGCAGCTTTCTCGATTCAGGTGATGAGACCCAGTACTTC
. TRBJ1-2 few TRBV7-9 CASSLDFSVRGYGYTF TGTGCCAGCAGCTTAGACTTCAGCGTGAGAGGCTATGGCTACACCTTC
. TRBJ1-5 . TRBV28 CASRWAGNQPQHF TGTGCCAGCAGGTGGGCGGGTAATCAGCCCCAGCATTTT
TRBD1 TRBJ2-5 few TRBV3-1 CASSHGGTGEETQYF TGTGCCAGCAGCCACGGGGGGACAGGGGAAGAGACCCAGTACTTC
. TRBJ1-2 few TRBV10-3 CATSPQGYYGYTF TGTGCCACCAGTCCACAGGGATACTATGGCTACACCTTC
. TRBJ2-3 . TRBV20-1 CNALTGTWAQTQYF TGCAATGCTCTTACCGGGACTTGGGCGCAGACGCAGTATTTT
. TRBJ2-1 . TRBV21-1 CASRQSQGKDNEQFF TGTGCCAGCAGACAAAGCCAGGGCAAGGACAATGAGCAGTTCTTC
TRBD1 TRBJ2-3 few TRBV19 CASSIVGGIRDTQYF TGTGCCAGTAGTATCGTAGGGGGCATCAGGGATACGCAGTATTTT
. TRBJ1-2 few TRBV7-2 CASSLRAGEYGYTF TGTGCCAGCAGCTTAAGGGCAGGGGAGTATGGCTACACCTTC
. TRBJ2-1 few TRBV28 CASSSGAEGDSYNEQFF TGTGCCAGCAGTTCAGGGGCCGAGGGAGACTCCTACAATGAGCAGTTCTTC